The 29 T cell receptor beta chains below come from one sample, sequenced in a study of cytomegalovirus exposure and HLA in healthy donors. Assay: immunoSEQ multiplex PCR; the TCRdb copy retains only in-frame clones and omits some. The sample contains around 150,000 clones, roughly 89% of which appear only once. The source material was PBMCs. All receptors derive from a woman younger than 35 in good health and CMV-seropositive.

This rearrangement joins TRBV9 to TRBJ2-1, with 8 bases matching TRBD1. V trimming: 4 bases; J trimming: 5 bases; junction bases outside the gene matches: 29. This CDR3 is 22 amino acids long. The germline gives CDR1 SGDLS, CDR2 YYNGEE. CDR3 in amino acids: CASSPPPRTGTSRGPANNEQFF. The CDR3 DNA is TGTGCCAGCAGCCCCCCCCCACGGACAGGGACAAGCAGGGGGCCCGCAAACAATGAGCAGTTCTTC.

The chain has TRBV29-1 and TRBJ2-7; TRBD1 agrees at 8 bases. CDR3 length equals 12 residues. V lost 6 bases to trimming and J lost 5 bases; unmatched junction nucleotides: 6. Germline-derived CDR1 and CDR2 are SQVTM and ANQGSEA. CDR3 coding DNA: TGCAGCGTCACACTACAGGGGGACGAGCAGTACTTC. Translating gives CSVTLQGDEQYF.

The gene calls are TRBV29-1 and TRBJ1-1, with a tentative D call TRBD1 (6 bases). This CDR3 is built from 13 residues. Trimming shortened V by 4 bases and J by 7 bases, and 16 bases separated the two germline ends. Per the germline V gene, CDR1 is SQVTM and CDR2 is ANQGSEA. The CDR3 spells CSVGGTQTLEAFF. In nucleotides, the CDR3 is TGCAGCGTTGGTGGGACACAAACACTTGAAGCTTTCTTT.

J is TRBJ2-5 and V is TRBV7-2; tentatively, D is TRBD1 (5 bases). The CDR3 consists of 13 residues. CDR1 and CDR2 (germline): SGHTA, FQGNSA. Trimming removed 5 bases at V and 5 bases at J, with 12 bases between. CDR3 residues: CASSVLWGETQYF. The CDR3 bases are TGTGCCAGCAGCGTCCTTTGGGGCGAGACCCAGTACTTC.

The V and J genes are TRBV5-1 and TRBJ2-1; 13 bases agree with TRBD2. Germline CDR1 SGHRS, CDR2 YFSETQ. This CDR3 is 18 amino acids long. V gave up 4 bases and J gave up 6 bases; unmatched junction bases: 13. CDR3 in amino acids: CASSQRTSGRGLLNEQFF. The CDR3 DNA is TGCGCCAGCAGCCAACGGACTAGCGGGAGAGGACTTCTCAATGAGCAGTTCTTC.

The chain has TRBV5-1 and TRBJ1-1, with a weak D call TRBD1 (5 bases). CDR1 is SGHRS and CDR2 is YFSETQ in the germline V gene. V was clipped by 0 bases and J by 7 bases, with 10 bases between them. The CDR3 is 13 residues long. This CDR3 reads CASSLGQQSEAFF. For the CDR3, the DNA is TGCGCCAGCAGCTTGGGACAGCAAAGTGAAGCTTTCTTT.

The rearrangement uses TRBV25-1 and TRBJ1-2; D remains ambiguous. V shed 2 bases and J shed 4 bases, with 14 bases lying between them. Germline CDR1 MGHDK, CDR2 SYGVNS. The CDR3 extends over 15 amino acids. DNA for the CDR3: TGTGCCAGCAGTGAAGGGCACAGAGCCTCCTATGGCTACACCTTC. It translates to CASSEGHRASYGYTF.

This chain connects TRBV29-1 to TRBJ1-2, with TRBD1 matching 7 bases. V was clipped by 7 bases and J by 9 bases; unmatched bases: 8. From germline, CDR1 is SQVTM and CDR2 ANQGSEA. This CDR3 contains 11 residues. CDR3 region: CSAQGDISYTF. CDR3 bases: TGCAGCGCCCAGGGGGACATAAGCTACACCTTC.

The chain has TRBV2 and TRBJ2-2; 8 bases are shared with TRBD2. CDR1 is SNHLY, CDR2 FYNNEI, per germline. The V gene end was trimmed by 8 bases and the J gene end by 5 bases; junction bases not matched to a gene: 7. The CDR3 runs 14 residues. This CDR3 reads CASQSGSYTGELFF. In DNA, the CDR3 is TGTGCCAGCCAAAGCGGGAGCTATACCGGGGAGCTGTTTTTT.

V gene TRBV7-3 combines with J gene TRBJ2-5; the match to TRBD1 covers 8 bases. Germline loops: CDR1 SGHTA, CDR2 FQGTGA. Unmatched junction bases numbered 2, after V lost 3 bases and J lost 5 bases. The CDR3 has 13 residues. The CDR3 spells CASSLDRAETQYF. The DNA for the CDR3 is TGTGCCAGCAGCTTGGACAGGGCCGAGACCCAGTACTTC.

V is TRBV7-9 and J is TRBJ2-1; D may be TRBD2 (5 bases). Per germline, CDR1 SEHNR and CDR2 FQNEAQ (reference sequence). CDR3 length: 16 amino acids. V lost 1 base, J lost 5 bases, and 15 bases lay in between. CDR3 in DNA: TGTGCCAGCAGCTTAGAGGGCGGGCCTGAAAACAATGAGCAGTTCTTC. Amino acid sequence: CASSLEGGPENNEQFF.

The chain combines TRBV15 with TRBJ2-7; D is possibly TRBD1 (7 bases). From germline, CDR1 is LNHNV and CDR2 YYDKDF (reference sequence). The CDR3 length is 17 residues. Trimming took off 5 bases at V and 3 bases at J, with 23 bases between the two ends. CDR3 coding DNA: TGTGCCACCAGCTCTCCCGGGAGTCGGACAGGACACTACGAGCAGTACTTC. Translated: CATSSPGSRTGHYEQYF.

The chain employs TRBV12-5 and TRBJ1-2; 11 bases are a match to TRBD1. CDR1 LGHNT and CDR2 FRNRAP come from the germline V gene. This CDR3 comprises 16 residues. J lost 2 bases, V lost 5 bases, and 7 bases had no gene match. The CDR3 loop is CASGGGQGDPNYGYTF. CDR3 in DNA: TGTGCTAGTGGTGGGGGACAGGGGGATCCGAACTATGGCTACACCTTC.

The V gene is TRBV11-3, the J gene TRBJ1-5; D unclear. V lost 5 bases and J 0 bases, leaving 5 bases between the germline ends. This CDR3 spans 13 amino acids. From germline, CDR1 is SGHNT and CDR2 YENEEA. The CDR3 here is CASSRDSNQPQHF. The CDR3 DNA follows: TGTGCCAGCAGCCGAGATAGCAATCAGCCCCAGCATTTT.

The V and J genes are TRBV29-1 and TRBJ2-1, with D uncertain. The CDR3 length is 9 residues. V was clipped by 3 bases and J by 8 bases, with 2 bases between them. Germline loops: CDR1 SQVTM, CDR2 ANQGSEA. The CDR3 is CSVDDEQFF. The DNA for the CDR3 is TGCAGCGTTGACGATGAGCAGTTCTTC.

This chain links TRBV18 with TRBJ2-7, with 10 bases fitting TRBD1. From germline, CDR1 is KGHSH and CDR2 LQKENI. The ends lost 2 bases at V and 3 bases at J; junction bases unmatched: 7. The CDR3 loop spans 16 amino acids. As DNA, the CDR3 is TGTGCCAGCTCACCAACGGGACAGGGGAGGGGCTACGAGCAGTACTTC. Translating it yields CASSPTGQGRGYEQYF.

The chain has TRBV11-2 and TRBJ2-3; D is perhaps TRBD2 (6 bases). Trimming took 1 base from V and 2 from J, leaving 13 bases between them. The CDR3 totals 16 residues. Germline assignment: CDR1 SGHAT and CDR2 FQNNGV. CDR3 in DNA: TGTGCCAGCAGCTTAGGGGCGGGAATGAACACAGATACGCAGTATTTT. It specifies CASSLGAGMNTDTQYF.

V usage is TRBV11-2 and J usage is TRBJ1-1; perhaps TRBD1 as D (5 bases). Germline V CDR1 and CDR2: SGHAT, FQNNGV. The V and J ends lost 0 bases and 5 bases respectively, with 13 bases between them. The CDR3 loop spans 15 amino acids. CDR3 amino acids: CASSLEGGVGTEAFF. The CDR3, as DNA: TGTGCCAGCAGCTTAGAGGGGGGGGTCGGGACTGAAGCTTTCTTT.

V and J are TRBV2 and TRBJ2-5; 9 bases align to TRBD2. This CDR3 region has 17 residues. Trimming took 2 bases from V and 4 from J; bases not matched to a gene: 11. The germline CDR1 and CDR2 sequences are SNHLY and FYNNEI. CDR3 region: CASSEYASGTSGETQYF. CDR3 DNA: TGTGCCAGCAGTGAATATGCTAGCGGGACCTCGGGAGAGACCCAGTACTTC.

The chain has TRBV10-3 and TRBJ1-5, with 10 bases identical to TRBD1. The length of the CDR3 is 17 residues. Trimming at V came to 2 bases and at J to 0 bases, leaving 4 bases not matched to a gene. CDR1 and CDR2 (germline): ENHRY, SYGVKD. This chain's CDR3 is CAISERTGGGSNQPQHF. In nucleotides, the CDR3 is TGTGCCATCAGTGAGCGGACAGGGGGAGGTAGCAATCAGCCCCAGCATTTT.

This clone came up a few times. This chain connects TRBV27 to TRBJ2-1; 7 positions agree with TRBD2. This CDR3 spans 16 amino acids. After removal of 5 bases from V and 2 bases from J, the junction contained 9 bases not matched to a gene. From germline, CDR1 is MNHEY and CDR2 SMNVEV (reference sequence). This CDR3 reads CASSGASGKAYNEQFF. In DNA form, the CDR3 reads TGTGCCAGCAGTGGGGCTAGCGGAAAGGCCTACAATGAGCAGTTCTTC.

The V gene is TRBV27, the J gene TRBJ2-7, with D possibly being TRBD2 (6 bases). V shed 5 bases and J shed 2 bases, with 10 bases lying between them. Germline V lookup: CDR1 MNHEY, CDR2 SMNVEV (reference sequence). The CDR3 runs to 13 residues. The CDR3 sequence: CASSLEGTYEQYF. CDR3 DNA sequence: TGTGCCAGCAGTCTGGAGGGGACCTACGAGCAGTACTTC.

The rearrangement joins TRBV19 to TRBJ1-3, with no clear D. The CDR3 loop spans 14 amino acids. Trimming shortened V by 3 bases and J by 4 bases, and 10 bases separated the two germline ends. CDR1 and CDR2 from the germline V gene are LNHDA and SQIVND (reference sequence). The CDR3, as DNA: TGTGCCAGTAGTATTGACACTCGCGGAAACACCATATATTTT. Encoded protein: CASSIDTRGNTIYF. Variable domain in full (rest from reference TRBV19 and TRBJ1-3): DGGITQSPKYLFRKEGQNVTLSCEQNLNHDAMYWYRQDPGQGLRLIYYSQIVNDFQKGDIAEGYSVSREKKESFPLTVTSAQKNPTAFYLCASSIDTRGNTIYFGEGSWLTVV.

The table lists this clone with a few counts. The genes are TRBV5-4 and TRBJ1-1, with 8 bases that match TRBD1. The trim removed 7 bases at V and 1 base at J, leaving 6 bases unmatched. CDR1 SGHNT and CDR2 YYREEE come from the germline V gene (reference sequence). This CDR3 is 14 amino acids long. DNA of the CDR3: TGTGCCAGCTCATGGACAGGGACGAACACTGAAGCTTTCTTT. This codes for CASSWTGTNTEAFF.

The chain links TRBV29-1 to TRBJ2-1, with 13 bases that match TRBD2. Germline-derived CDR1 and CDR2 are SQVTM and ANQGSEA. The CDR3 totals 17 residues. V shed 3 bases, J shed 0 bases, and the junction held 5 bases outside the gene matches. The CDR3 nucleotides read TGCAGCGTTGACCGCGGACTAGCGGGAGTCTCCTACAATGAGCAGTTCTTC. Protein product: CSVDRGLAGVSYNEQFF.

The J gene is TRBJ2-5, the V gene TRBV7-6; 7 bases align to TRBD1. The CDR3 length is 14 residues. The V gene end was trimmed by 5 bases and the J gene end by 4 bases; junction bases not matched to a gene: 7. Per the germline V gene, CDR1 is SGHVS and CDR2 is FNYEAQ. CDR3 region: CASSATGYGETQYF. Here the CDR3 DNA reads TGTGCCAGCAGCGCGACAGGGTATGGAGAGACCCAGTACTTC.

The chain carries TRBV30 and TRBJ2-7; 7 nucleotides line up with TRBD1. V was clipped by 2 bases and J by 5 bases; unmatched bases: 6. The CDR3 spans 13 residues. Germline V gives CDR1 GTSNPN, CDR2 SVGIG (reference sequence). CDR3 DNA: TGTGCCTGGAGTCGTAGACAGGGAAACGAGCAGTACTTC. It codes for CAWSRRQGNEQYF. The full variable domain, completed using reference TRBV30 and TRBJ2-7, is SQTIHQWPATLVQPVGSPLSLECTVEGTSNPNLYWYRQAAGRGLQLLFYSVGIGQISSEVPQNLSASRPQDRQFILSSKKLLLSDSGFYLCAWSRRQGNEQYFGPGTRLTVT.

The V gene is TRBV12-5, the J gene TRBJ2-1; 14 nucleotides agree with TRBD2. The CDR3 sequence is 16 residues long. The V gene's germline CDR1 is LGHNT and CDR2 FRNRAP. Trimming cost V 4 bases and J 7 bases; bases outside gene matches: 6. As DNA, the CDR3 is TGTGCTAGTGGTTCCCCCGGGACTAGCGGGAGTAATGAGCAGTTCTTC. Amino acid sequence: CASGSPGTSGSNEQFF.

The chain recombines TRBV2 with TRBJ2-5; 9 bases line up with TRBD2. The germline V gene has CDR1 SNHLY and CDR2 FYNNEI. Unmatched junction bases numbered 5, after V lost 2 bases and J lost 4 bases. The CDR3 is 15 amino acids. CDR3 in DNA: TGTGCCAGCAGTGAATTGGGCGGGAGGGGAGAGACCCAGTACTTC. Its protein is CASSELGGRGETQYF.